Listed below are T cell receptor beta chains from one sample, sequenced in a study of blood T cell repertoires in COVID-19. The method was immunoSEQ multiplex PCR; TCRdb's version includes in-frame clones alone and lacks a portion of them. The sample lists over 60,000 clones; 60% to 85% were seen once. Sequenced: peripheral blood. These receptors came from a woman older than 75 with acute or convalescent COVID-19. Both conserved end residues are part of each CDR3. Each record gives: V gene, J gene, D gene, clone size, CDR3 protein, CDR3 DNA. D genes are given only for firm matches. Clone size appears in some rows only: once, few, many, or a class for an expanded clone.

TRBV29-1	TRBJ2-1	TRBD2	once	CSVVRLAGRYNEQFF	TGCAGCGTTGTTCGGCTAGCGGGAAGGTACAATGAGCAGTTCTTC
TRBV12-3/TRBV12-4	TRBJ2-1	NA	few	CASRPTYNEQFF	TGTGCCAGCAGACCAACTTACAATGAGCAGTTCTTC
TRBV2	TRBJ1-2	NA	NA	CASSEALQGYGYTF	TGTGCCAGCAGTGAAGCTTTACAGGGCTATGGCTACACCTTC
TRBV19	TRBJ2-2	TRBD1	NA	CASSSDRGRGAGELFF	TGTGCCAGTAGTTCAGACAGGGGTCGGGGCGCCGGGGAGCTGTTTTTT
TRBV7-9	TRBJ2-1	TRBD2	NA	CASSPGTSGRGYNEQFF	TGTGCCAGCAGCCCCGGGACTAGCGGGAGGGGGTACAATGAGCAGTTCTTC
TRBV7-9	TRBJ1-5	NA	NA	CASSLGGQGPQHF	TGTGCCAGCAGCCTAGGAGGTCAGGGGCCCCAGCATTTT
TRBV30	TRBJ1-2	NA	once	CARDHRAGGYTF	TGTGCCCGTGATCACAGGGCGGGTGGCTACACCTTC
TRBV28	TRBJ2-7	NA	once	CASTRPDTAYEQYF	TGTGCCAGCACCCGTCCGGACACGGCCTACGAGCAGTACTTC
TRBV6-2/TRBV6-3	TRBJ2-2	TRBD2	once	CASSYKGLAGGGTGELFF	TGTGCCAGCAGTTACAAGGGACTAGCGGGAGGCGGGACCGGGGAGCTGTTTTTT
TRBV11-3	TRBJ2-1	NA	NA	CASSPEGRSEQFF	TGTGCCAGCAGCCCTGAGGGCCGAAGTGAGCAGTTCTTC
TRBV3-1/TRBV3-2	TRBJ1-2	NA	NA	CASSQGSGRGYTF	TGTGCCAGCAGCCAAGGTTCGGGGAGAGGCTACACCTTC
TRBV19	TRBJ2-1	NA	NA	CASSPQGRGYNEQFF	TGTGCCAGTAGTCCGCAGGGGCGGGGGTACAATGAGCAGTTCTTC
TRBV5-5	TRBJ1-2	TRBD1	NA	CASSTTPGQNYGYTF	TGTGCCAGCAGCACAACCCCGGGACAGAACTATGGCTACACCTTC
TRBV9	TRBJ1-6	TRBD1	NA	CASSVGGTGTSPLHF	TGTGCCAGCAGCGTAGGAGGGACAGGGACTTCACCCCTCCACTTT
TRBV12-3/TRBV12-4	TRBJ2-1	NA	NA	CASSPSQASEQFF	TGTGCCAGCAGTCCTTCCCAGGCGAGTGAGCAGTTCTTC
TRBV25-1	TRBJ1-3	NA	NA	CASSPPGISGNTIYF	TGTGCCAGCAGTCCCCCGGGGATCTCTGGAAACACCATATATTTT
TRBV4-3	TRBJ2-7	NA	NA	CASSQDYGTPYEQYF	TGCGCCAGCAGCCAAGATTACGGGACACCCTACGAGCAGTACTTC
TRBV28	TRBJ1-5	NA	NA	CASSPPGENSNQPQHF	TGTGCCAGCAGCCCACCAGGGGAAAATAGCAATCAGCCCCAGCATTTT
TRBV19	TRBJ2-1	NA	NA	CASSPVLSYNEQFF	TGTGCCAGTAGTCCAGTCCTCTCCTACAATGAGCAGTTCTTC
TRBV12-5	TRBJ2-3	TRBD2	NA	CASGLWPSGRTDTQYF	TGTGCTAGTGGTTTGTGGCCTAGCGGGAGAACAGATACGCAGTATTTT
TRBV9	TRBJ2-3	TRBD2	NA	CASSVVPASGLLSSTDTQYF	TGTGCCAGCAGCGTAGTACCCGCTAGCGGATTGCTTTCTAGCACAGATACGCAGTATTTT
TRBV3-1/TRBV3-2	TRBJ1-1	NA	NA	CASSQRRGDEAFF	TGTGCCAGCAGCCAAAGGAGGGGAGATGAAGCTTTCTTT
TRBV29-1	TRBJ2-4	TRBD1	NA	CSVKTGGAGNIQYF	TGCAGCGTCAAGACAGGGGGCGCAGGAAACATTCAGTACTTC
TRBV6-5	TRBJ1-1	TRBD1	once	CASRQGQNTEAFF	TGTGCCAGCAGACAGGGGCAGAACACTGAAGCTTTCTTT
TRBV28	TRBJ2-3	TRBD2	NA	CASSLSGSNTDTQYF	TGTGCCAGCAGTTTGAGCGGGAGTAACACAGATACGCAGTATTTT
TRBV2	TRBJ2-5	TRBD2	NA	CASNRGGAEETQYF	TGTGCCAGCAACCGCGGGGGGGCGGAAGAGACCCAGTACTTC
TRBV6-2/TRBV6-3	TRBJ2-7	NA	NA	CASSYSSYEQYF	TGTGCCAGCAGTTACTCCAGCTACGAGCAGTACTTC
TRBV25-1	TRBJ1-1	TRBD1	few	CASSPRTGGNENTEAFF	TGTGCCAGCAGTCCACGGACAGGGGGCAATGAGAACACTGAAGCTTTCTTT